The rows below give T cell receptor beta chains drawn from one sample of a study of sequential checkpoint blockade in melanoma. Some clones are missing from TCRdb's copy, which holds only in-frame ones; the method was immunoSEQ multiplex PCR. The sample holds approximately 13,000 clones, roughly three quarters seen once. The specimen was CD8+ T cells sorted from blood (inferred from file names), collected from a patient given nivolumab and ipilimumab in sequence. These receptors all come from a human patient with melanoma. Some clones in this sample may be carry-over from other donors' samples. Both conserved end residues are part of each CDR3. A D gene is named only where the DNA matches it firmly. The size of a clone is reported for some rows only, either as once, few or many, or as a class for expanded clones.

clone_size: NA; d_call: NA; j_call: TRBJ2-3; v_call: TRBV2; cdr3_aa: CASIVTRPSGNTQYF; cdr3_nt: TGTGCCAGCATCGTTACTAGGCCCTCCGGAAATACGCAGTATTTT
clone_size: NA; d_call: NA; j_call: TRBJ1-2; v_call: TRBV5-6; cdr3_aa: CASSRRTGGSWDYGYTF; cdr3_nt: TGTGCCAGCAGCCGCAGGACGGGGGGAAGTTGGGACTATGGCTACACCTTC
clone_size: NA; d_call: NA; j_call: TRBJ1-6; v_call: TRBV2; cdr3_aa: CASREVQSSYNSPLHF; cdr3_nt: TGTGCCAGCAGGGAGGTTCAGAGCTCCTATAATTCACCCCTCCACTTT
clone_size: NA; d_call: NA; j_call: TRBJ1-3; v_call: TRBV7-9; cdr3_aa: CASSAGRAIYF; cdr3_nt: TGTGCCAGCAGTGCGGGCAGAGCCATATATTTT
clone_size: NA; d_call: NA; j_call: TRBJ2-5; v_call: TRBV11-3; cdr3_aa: CASSPPRAGEETQYF; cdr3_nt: TGTGCCAGCAGCCCCCCGAGGGCAGGGGAAGAGACCCAGTACTTC
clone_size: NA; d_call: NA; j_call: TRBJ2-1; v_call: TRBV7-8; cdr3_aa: CASSLGGGPDEQFF; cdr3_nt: TGTGCCAGCAGCTTAGGGGGGGGGCCGGATGAGCAGTTCTTC
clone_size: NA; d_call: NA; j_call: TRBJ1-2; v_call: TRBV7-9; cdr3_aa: CASSLVVPGIYGYTF; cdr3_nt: TGTGCCAGCAGCTTAGTTGTCCCAGGGATCTATGGCTACACCTTC
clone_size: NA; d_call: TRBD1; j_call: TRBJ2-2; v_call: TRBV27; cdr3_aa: CASRPTGSGELFF; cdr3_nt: TGTGCCAGCAGGCCGACAGGGTCCGGGGAGCTGTTTTTT
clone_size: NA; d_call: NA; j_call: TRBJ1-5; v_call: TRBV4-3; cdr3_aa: CASSQDPTPGGLNQPQHF; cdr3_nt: TGCGCCAGCAGCCAAGACCCGACACCGGGGGGGCTCAATCAGCCCCAGCATTTT
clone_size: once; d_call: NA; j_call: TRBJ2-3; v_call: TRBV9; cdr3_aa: CASSVGPPDTQYF; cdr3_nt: TGTGCCAGCAGCGTAGGGCCCCCAGATACGCAGTATTTT
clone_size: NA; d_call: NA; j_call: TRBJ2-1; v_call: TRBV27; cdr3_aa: CASRRSGQPYNEQFF; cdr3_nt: TGTGCCAGCAGGCGGTCCGGACAGCCCTACAATGAGCAGTTCTTC
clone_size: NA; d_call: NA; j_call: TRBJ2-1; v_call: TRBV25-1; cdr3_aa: CASTWGDEQFF; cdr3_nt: TGTGCCAGCACTTGGGGGGATGAGCAGTTCTTC
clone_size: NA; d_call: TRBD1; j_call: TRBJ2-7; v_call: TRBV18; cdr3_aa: CASSPGDRGSNEQYF; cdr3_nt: TGTGCCAGCTCACCAGGGGACAGGGGGTCCAACGAGCAGTACTTC
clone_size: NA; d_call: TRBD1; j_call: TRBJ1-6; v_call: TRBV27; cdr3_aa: CASRDRGNSPLHF; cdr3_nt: TGTGCCAGCAGGGACAGGGGAAATTCACCCCTCCACTTT
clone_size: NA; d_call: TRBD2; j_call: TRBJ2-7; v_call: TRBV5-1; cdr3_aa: CASSLEGRAYEQYF; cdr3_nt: TGCGCCAGCAGCTTGGAGGGGAGGGCCTACGAGCAGTACTTC
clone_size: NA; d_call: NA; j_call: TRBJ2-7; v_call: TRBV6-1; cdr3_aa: CASSAGFAYEQYF; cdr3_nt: TGTGCCAGCAGCGCCGGTTTCGCCTACGAGCAGTACTTC
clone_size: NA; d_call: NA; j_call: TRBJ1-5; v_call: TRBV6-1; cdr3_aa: CASRGRSSNQPQHF; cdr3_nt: TGTGCCAGCAGGGGGCGGAGTAGCAATCAGCCCCAGCATTTT
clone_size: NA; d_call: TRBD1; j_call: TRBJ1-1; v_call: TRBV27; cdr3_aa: CASSVTGAGTEAFF; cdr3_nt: TGTGCCAGCAGTGTGACAGGGGCTGGCACTGAAGCTTTCTTT
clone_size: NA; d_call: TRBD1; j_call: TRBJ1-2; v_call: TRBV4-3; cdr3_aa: CASSQESGGRTYGYTF; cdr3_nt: TGCGCCAGCAGCCAAGAGTCAGGGGGTCGAACTTATGGCTACACCTTC
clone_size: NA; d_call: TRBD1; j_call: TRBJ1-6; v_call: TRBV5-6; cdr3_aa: CASSLADRVGTPLHF; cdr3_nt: TGTGCCAGCAGCTTAGCCGACAGGGTCGGGACACCCCTCCACTTT
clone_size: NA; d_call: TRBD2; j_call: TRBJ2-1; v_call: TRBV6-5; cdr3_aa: CASSFLERGPYKQFF; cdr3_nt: TGTGCCAGCAGTTTCTTAGAGCGGGGGCCCTACAAGCAGTTCTTC
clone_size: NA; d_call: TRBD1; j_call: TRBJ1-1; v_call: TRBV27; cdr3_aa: CASSLTTGSSEAFF; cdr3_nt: TGTGCCAGCAGTTTAACGACAGGGAGCAGTGAAGCTTTCTTT
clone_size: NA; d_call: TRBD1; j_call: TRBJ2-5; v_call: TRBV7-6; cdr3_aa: CASSPRQGGRETQYF; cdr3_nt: TGTGCCAGCAGCCCTCGACAGGGTGGAAGGGAGACCCAGTACTTC
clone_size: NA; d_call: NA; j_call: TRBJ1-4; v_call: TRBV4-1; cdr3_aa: CASSPLLGGTNEKLFF; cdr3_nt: TGCGCCAGCAGCCCCCTCCTGGGGGGGACTAATGAAAAACTGTTTTTT
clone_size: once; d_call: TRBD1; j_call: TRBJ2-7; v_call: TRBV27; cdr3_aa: CASSSLRDRGYEQYF; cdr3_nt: TGTGCCAGCAGTTCCTTAAGAGACAGGGGCTACGAGCAGTACTTC
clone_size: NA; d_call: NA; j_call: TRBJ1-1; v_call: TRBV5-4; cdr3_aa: CASSHSEGTEAFF; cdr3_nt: TGCGCCAGCAGCCATTCAGAGGGAACTGAAGCTTTCTTT
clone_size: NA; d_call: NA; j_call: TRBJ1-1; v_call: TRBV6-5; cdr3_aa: CASSFDRPYNEAFF; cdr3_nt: TGTGCCAGCAGTTTCGACAGGCCTTATAATGAAGCTTTCTTT
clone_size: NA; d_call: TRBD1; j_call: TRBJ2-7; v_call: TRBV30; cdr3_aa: CAWSPLSRDRDDEQYF; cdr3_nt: TGTGCCTGGAGTCCGCTCAGCCGGGACAGGGACGACGAGCAGTACTTC
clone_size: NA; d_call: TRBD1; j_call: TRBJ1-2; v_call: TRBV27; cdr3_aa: CASTPATGGGYGYTF; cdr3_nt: TGTGCCAGCACCCCAGCGACAGGGGGCGGCTATGGCTACACCTTC
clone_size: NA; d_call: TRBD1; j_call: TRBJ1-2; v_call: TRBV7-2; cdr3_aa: CASRGTAYGYTF; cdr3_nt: TGTGCCAGCAGGGGGACAGCTTATGGCTACACCTTC
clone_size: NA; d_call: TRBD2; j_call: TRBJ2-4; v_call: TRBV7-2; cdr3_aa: CASSLASGVLGIQYF; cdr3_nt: TGTGCCAGCAGCTTAGCTAGCGGGGTCCTGGGCATTCAGTACTTC
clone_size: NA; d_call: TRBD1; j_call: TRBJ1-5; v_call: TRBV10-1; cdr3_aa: CASSELFDRGRQPQHF; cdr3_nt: TGCGCCAGCAGTGAGTTATTCGACAGGGGGCGACAGCCCCAGCATTTT
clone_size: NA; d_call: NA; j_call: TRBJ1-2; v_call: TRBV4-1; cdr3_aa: CASSPMVVDRGYTF; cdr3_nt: TGCGCCAGCAGCCCTATGGTGGTGGACAGAGGCTACACCTTC
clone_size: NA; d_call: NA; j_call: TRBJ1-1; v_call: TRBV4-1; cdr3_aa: CASSPGIYREAFF; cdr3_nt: TGCGCCAGCAGCCCCGGGATTTATCGTGAAGCTTTCTTT
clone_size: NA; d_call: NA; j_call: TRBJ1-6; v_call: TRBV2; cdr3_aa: CASRMDSSYNSPLHF; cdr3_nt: TGTGCCAGCAGGATGGACAGTTCCTATAATTCACCCCTCCACTTT
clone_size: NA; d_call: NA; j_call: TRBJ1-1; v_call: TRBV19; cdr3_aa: CASSISGNTEAFF; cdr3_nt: TGTGCCAGTAGTATTTCGGGGAACACTGAAGCTTTCTTT
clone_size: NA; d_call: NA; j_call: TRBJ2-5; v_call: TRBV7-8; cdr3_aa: CASSPDMVQETQYF; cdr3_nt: TGTGCCAGCAGCCCTGACATGGTCCAGGAGACCCAGTACTTC